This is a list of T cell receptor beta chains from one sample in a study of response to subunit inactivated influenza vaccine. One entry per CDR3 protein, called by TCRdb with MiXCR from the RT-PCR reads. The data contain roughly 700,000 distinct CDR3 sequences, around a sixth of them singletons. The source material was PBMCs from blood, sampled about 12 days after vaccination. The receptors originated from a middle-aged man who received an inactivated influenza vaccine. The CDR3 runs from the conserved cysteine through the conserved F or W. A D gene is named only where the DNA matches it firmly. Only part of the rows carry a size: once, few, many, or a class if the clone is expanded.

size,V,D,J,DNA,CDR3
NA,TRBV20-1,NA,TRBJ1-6,TGCAGTGCTAGAGGACTGCCCTATAATTCACCCCTCCACTTT,CSARGLPYNSPLHF
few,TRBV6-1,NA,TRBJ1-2,TGTGCCAGCGGACCGCTTGGGGGAGGGAATGGCTACACCTTC,CASGPLGGGNGYTF
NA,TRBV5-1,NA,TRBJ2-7,TGCGCCAGCAGCCGCTCCGGGAGTACCGACGAGCAGTACTTC,CASSRSGSTDEQYF
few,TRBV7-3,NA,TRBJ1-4,TGTGCCAGCAGCTTAACGGGCGGCGCTAATGAAAAACTGTTTTTT,CASSLTGGANEKLFF
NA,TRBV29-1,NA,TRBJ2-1,TGCAGCGTTGTGGTGGTCAATGAGCAGTTCTTC,CSVVVVNEQFF
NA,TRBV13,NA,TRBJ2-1,TGTGCCAGCAGCTTTCGACAGGAATCCTACAATGAGCAGTTCTTC,CASSFRQESYNEQFF
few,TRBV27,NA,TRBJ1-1,TGTGCCAGCAGTTTATCGATAAGAGAGAACACTGAAGCTTTCTTT,CASSLSIRENTEAFF
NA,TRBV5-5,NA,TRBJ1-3,TGTGCCAGCAGCTTGTACGAAGTCAGAGGAAACACCATATATTTT,CASSLYEVRGNTIYF
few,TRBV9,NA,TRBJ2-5,TGTGCCAGCAGCGTAGGAGGTCAGGGAGGCGAGACCCAGTACTTC,CASSVGGQGGETQYF
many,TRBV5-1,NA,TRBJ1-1,TGCGCCAGCAGCTTGTCAGGGACTGAAGCTTTCTTT,CASSLSGTEAFF
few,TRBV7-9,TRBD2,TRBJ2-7,TGTGCCAGCAGCAGGGCTCTAGCGGGGCACCCCTACGAGCAGTACTTC,CASSRALAGHPYEQYF
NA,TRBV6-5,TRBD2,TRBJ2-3,TGTGCCAGCAGTTCAAGACTAGCGGGAGGGCCAGATACGCAGTATTTT,CASSSRLAGGPDTQYF
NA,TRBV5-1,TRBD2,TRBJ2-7,TGCGCCAGCAGCTTGCCCCGATCCCTAGCGGATAGCTCCTACGAGCAGTACTTC,CASSLPRSLADSSYEQYF
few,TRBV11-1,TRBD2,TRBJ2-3,TGTGCCAGCAGCTCCCACTACAGGACTAGCGGGGCAAACACAGATACGCAGTATTTT,CASSSHYRTSGANTDTQYF
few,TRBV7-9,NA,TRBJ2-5,TGTGCCAGCAGCTCCATGAACAGAGCCGGCGAGACCCAGTACTTC,CASSSMNRAGETQYF
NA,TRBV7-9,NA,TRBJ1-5,TGTGCCAGCAGCCGGGAGGGACAGCCCCAGCATTTT,CASSREGQPQHF
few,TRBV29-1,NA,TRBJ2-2,TGCAGCGCCCTCCTGGTGGCGAACACCGGGGAGCTGTTTTTT,CSALLVANTGELFF
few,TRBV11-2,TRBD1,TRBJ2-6,TGTGCCAGCAGCCTGGGACAGACCAGAGTCTCTGGGGCCAACGTCCTGACTTTC,CASSLGQTRVSGANVLTF
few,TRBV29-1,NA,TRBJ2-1,TGCAGCGTGGGAGCGGGCCCGGGGAACAATGAGCAGTTCTTC,CSVGAGPGNNEQFF
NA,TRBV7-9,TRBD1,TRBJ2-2,TGTGCCAGCAGCGCTCCCGGGACAGGGATGACCGGGGAGCTGTTTTTT,CASSAPGTGMTGELFF
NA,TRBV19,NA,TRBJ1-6,TGTGCCAGTAGTCTCGGACTCCATTCACCCCTCCACTTT,CASSLGLHSPLHF
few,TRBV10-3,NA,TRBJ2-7,TGTGCCATCAGTGAGATTGGGCAGGGGTACGAGCAGTACTTC,CAISEIGQGYEQYF
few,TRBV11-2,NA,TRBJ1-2,TGTGCCAGCAGTTCCCCCCGGCAGGGTGGCTACACCTTC,CASSSPRQGGYTF
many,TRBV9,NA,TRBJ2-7,TGTGCCAGCAGCGACCGGGACTCCTACGAGCAGTACTTC,CASSDRDSYEQYF
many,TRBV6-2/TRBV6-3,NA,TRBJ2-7,TGTGCCAGCAGTTACGACCCGCGTGGTGTAAAGGACTACGAGCAGTACTTC,CASSYDPRGVKDYEQYF
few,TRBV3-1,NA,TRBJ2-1,TGTGCCAGCAGCCTACGGACCCCGTGGAATGAGCAGTTCTTC,CASSLRTPWNEQFF
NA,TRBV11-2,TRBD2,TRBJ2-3,TGTGCCAGCAGCTTAGTAAGCGGGAGGGCCCGACCAGTGGCAGATACGCAGTATTTT,CASSLVSGRARPVADTQYF
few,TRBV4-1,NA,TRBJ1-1,TGCGCCAGCAGCCAAGGTTGGGGGCCGCACGAATATCGGAGCGCTGAAGCTTTCTTT,CASSQGWGPHEYRSAEAFF
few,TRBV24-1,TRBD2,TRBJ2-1,TGTGCCACCAGTCCGCCGGGACTAGCGGGATCCAATGAGCAGTTCTTC,CATSPPGLAGSNEQFF
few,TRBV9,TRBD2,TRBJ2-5,TGTGCCAGCAGCGTAGCTACTAGCGGGGGCCAAGAGACCCAGTACTTC,CASSVATSGGQETQYF
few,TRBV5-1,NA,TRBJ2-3,TGCGCCAGCAGTCAAACGCGGGGCAGGAGCACAGATACGCAGTATTTT,CASSQTRGRSTDTQYF
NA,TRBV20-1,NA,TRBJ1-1,TGCAGTCTAGAGGGCGGGAACACTGAAGCTTTCTTT,CSLEGGNTEAFF
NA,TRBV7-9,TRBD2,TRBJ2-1,TGTGCCAGCAGCTTCGCGGGACTAGCGGGGAACAATGAGCAGTTCTTC,CASSFAGLAGNNEQFF
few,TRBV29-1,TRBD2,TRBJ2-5,TGCAGCGTTCGAGCGGGGGGGCCTGGGGAGACCCAGTACTTC,CSVRAGGPGETQYF
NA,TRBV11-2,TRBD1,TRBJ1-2,TGTGCCAGCAGTCCCCCGGGACAGTACTATGGCTACACCTTC,CASSPPGQYYGYTF
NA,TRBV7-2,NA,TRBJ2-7,TGTGCCAGCCGGAACACTTACGAGCAGTGCTTC,CASRNTYEQCF